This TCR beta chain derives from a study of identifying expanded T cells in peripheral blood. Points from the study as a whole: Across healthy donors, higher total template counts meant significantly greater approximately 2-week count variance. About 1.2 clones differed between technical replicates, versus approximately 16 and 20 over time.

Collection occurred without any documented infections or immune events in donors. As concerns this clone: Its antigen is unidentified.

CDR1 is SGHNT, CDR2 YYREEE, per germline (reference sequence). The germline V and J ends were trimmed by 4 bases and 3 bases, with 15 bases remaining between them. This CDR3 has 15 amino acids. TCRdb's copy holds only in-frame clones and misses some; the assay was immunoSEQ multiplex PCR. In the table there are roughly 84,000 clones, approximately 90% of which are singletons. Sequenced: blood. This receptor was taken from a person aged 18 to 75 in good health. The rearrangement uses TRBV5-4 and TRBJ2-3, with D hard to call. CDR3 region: CASSLVGLSTDTQYF. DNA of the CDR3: TGTGCCAGCAGCCTGGTGGGCCTGAGTACAGATACGCAGTATTTT.